These T cell receptor beta chains were read from a single sample in a study of T cell responses to AZD1222 COVID-19 vaccine. The repertoire was sequenced with immunoSEQ multiplex PCR; TCRdb's copy has only in-frame clones and lacks some. The table records approximately 110,000 clones, approximately 85% of them present only once. Sequenced here: peripheral blood, sampled 28 days after the second AZD1222 dose. The origin of the receptors is an adult who received the AZD1222 COVID-19 vaccine. CDR3s include the opening cysteine and the closing phenylalanine or tryptophan. The D gene is left open where the match is weak. Rows give clone size only sometimes, using once, few, many, or a class for an expanded clone.

clone size | J gene | V gene | D gene | CDR3 protein
- | TRBJ2-7 | TRBV27 | TRBD1 | CASRDPGQGSYEQYF
few | TRBJ1-2 | TRBV28 | TRBD1 | CASSGTGRVYGYTF
- | TRBJ1-2 | TRBV5-6 | TRBD1 | CASTYGTENYGYTF
few | TRBJ1-5 | TRBV6-5 | TRBD1 | CASSEGARSQPQHF
once | TRBJ1-1 | TRBV7-8 | TRBD1 | CASSSVTGGPLTTEAFF
- | TRBJ1-1 | TRBV13 | - | CASSPRGGGANTEAFF
- | TRBJ1-1 | TRBV30 | - | CAWIRGRGITLTNTEAFF
- | TRBJ2-7 | TRBV18 | - | CASSRSQGRYEQYF
- | TRBJ2-7 | TRBV19 | - | CASRKGGQASRYEQYF
- | TRBJ2-7 | TRBV2 | - | CATQGSSYEQYF
- | TRBJ2-3 | TRBV5-4 | - | CASSLGIAESTDTQYF
- | TRBJ1-1 | TRBV14 | - | CASSPYPGWYTEAFF
once | TRBJ1-2 | TRBV2 | - | CASQGTGFKNYGYTF
few | TRBJ1-1 | TRBV5-1 | TRBD1 | CASSLSLRDRGGRAFF
medium-sized | TRBJ2-7 | TRBV28 | - | CASNRTALYEQYF
- | TRBJ1-2 | TRBV29-1 | - | CSVQASGGYGYTF